The present T cell receptor beta chain was sequenced within a study of blood T cell repertoires in COVID-19. Study in general: Acute and convalescent COVID-19 samples came from the United States, Italy and Spain. T cells, B-cell-depleted T cells, or PBMCs supplied cDNA or gDNA.

CDR3 length: 15 amino acids. J was trimmed by 5 bases and V by 3 bases; bases with no gene match: 6. CDR1 MDHEN and CDR2 SYDVKM come from the germline V gene. Original data processing: Reference gene primer amplification gave estimated nucleated cell counts. TCRdb keeps only in-frame clones here, not all; method: immunoSEQ multiplex PCR. V and J calls and clone size are copied from that table; D and trimming were computed from the DNA. The sample has roughly 410,000 clones; approximately 89% are singletons. This receptor was identified in a middle-aged woman with COVID-19, enrolled during active disease. The chain is built from TRBV28 and TRBJ1-4; 7 nucleotides align to TRBD1. Sequenced sample: peripheral blood. DNA of the CDR3: TGTGCCAGCAGTTTTACAGGGGTAGGGAATGAAAAACTGTTTTTT. Translation gives CASSFTGVGNEKLFF.